The T cell receptor beta chain under discussion was sequenced for a study of blood T cell repertoires in COVID-19. Study information: COVID-19 samples collected from the United States, Italy and Spain covered acute and convalescent phases.

Per the germline V gene, CDR1 is SGHTA and CDR2 is FQGNSA. The J segment lost 5 bases and the V segment lost 7 bases, leaving 8 bases of the junction unmatched. The CDR3 runs to 14 residues. Per the original methods: Amplification of reference gene primers provided the estimated nucleated cell counts. The assay was immunoSEQ multiplex PCR, and TCRdb's table has in-frame clones only and misses some. Clone size and the V and J calls come from that table; the DNA yielded D and trimming. The repertoire has a few hundred thousand clones, 80% to 90% of them found once; the top ten carry roughly 1.2%. This clone was seen only once.

This TCR was recovered from a woman in her forties or fifties with acute or convalescent COVID-19. Material for sequencing was peripheral blood. The chain employs TRBV7-2 and TRBJ2-1; 7 bases align to TRBD1. CDR3: CASTSGTDNNEQFF. Written as DNA, the CDR3 is TGTGCCAGCACCTCCGGGACAGATAACAATGAGCAGTTCTTC.